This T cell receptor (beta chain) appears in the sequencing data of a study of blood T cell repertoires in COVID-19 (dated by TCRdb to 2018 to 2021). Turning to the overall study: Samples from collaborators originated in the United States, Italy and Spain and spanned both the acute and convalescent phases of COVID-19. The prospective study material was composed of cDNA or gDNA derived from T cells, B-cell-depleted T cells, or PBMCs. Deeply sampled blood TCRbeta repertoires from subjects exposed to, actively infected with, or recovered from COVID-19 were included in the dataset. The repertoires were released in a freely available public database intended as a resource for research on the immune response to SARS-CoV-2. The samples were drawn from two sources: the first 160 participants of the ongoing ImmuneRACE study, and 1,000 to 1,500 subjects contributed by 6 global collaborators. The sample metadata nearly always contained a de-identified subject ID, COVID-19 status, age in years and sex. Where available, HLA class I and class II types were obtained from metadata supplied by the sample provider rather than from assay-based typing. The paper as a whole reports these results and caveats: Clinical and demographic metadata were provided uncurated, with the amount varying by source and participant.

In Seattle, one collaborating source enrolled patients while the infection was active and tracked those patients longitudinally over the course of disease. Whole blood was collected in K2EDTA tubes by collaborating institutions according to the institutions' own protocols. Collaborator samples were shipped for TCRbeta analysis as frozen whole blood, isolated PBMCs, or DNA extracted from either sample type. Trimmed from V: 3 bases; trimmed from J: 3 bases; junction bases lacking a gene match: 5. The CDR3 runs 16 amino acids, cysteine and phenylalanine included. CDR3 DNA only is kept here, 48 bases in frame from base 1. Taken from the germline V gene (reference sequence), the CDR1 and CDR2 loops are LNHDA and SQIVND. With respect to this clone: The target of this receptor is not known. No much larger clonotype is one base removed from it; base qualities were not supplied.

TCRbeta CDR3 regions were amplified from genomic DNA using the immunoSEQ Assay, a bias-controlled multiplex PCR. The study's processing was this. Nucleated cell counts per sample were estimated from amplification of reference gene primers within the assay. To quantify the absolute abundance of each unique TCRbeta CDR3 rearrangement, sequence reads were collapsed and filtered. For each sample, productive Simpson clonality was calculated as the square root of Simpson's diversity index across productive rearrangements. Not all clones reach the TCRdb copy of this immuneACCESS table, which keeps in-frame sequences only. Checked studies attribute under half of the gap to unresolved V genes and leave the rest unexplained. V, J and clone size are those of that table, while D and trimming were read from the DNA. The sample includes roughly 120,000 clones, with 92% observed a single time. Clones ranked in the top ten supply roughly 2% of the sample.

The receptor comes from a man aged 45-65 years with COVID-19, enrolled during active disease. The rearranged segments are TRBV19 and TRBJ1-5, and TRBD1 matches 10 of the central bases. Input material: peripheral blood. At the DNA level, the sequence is TGTGCCAGTAGTATTGAGACAGGGGGCCCCAATCAGCCCCAGCATTTT. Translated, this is CASSIETGGPNQPQHF.